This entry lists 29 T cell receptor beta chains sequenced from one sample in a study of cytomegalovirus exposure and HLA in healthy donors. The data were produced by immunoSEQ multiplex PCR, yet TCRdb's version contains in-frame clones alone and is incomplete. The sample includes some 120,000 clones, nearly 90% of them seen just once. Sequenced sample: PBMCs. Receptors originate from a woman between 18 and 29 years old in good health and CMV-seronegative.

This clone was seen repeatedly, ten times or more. The CDR3 region is CASSPAYNSPLHF. CDR3 sequence (DNA): TGTGCCAGCTCACCCGCCTATAATTCACCCCTCCACTTT. J is TRBJ1-6 and V is TRBV18; unclear D gene. Per the germline V gene, CDR1 is KGHSH and CDR2 is LQKENI. CDR3 length equals 13 residues. Trimming pared 3 bases from V and 2 bases from J, leaving 2 bases between.

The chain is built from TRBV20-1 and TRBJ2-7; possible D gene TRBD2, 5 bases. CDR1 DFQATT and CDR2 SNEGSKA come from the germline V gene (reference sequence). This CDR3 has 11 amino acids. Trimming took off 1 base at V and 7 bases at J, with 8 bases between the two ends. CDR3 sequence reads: CSARAPGEQYF. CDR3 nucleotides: TGCAGTGCTAGAGCCCCGGGGGAGCAGTACTTC.

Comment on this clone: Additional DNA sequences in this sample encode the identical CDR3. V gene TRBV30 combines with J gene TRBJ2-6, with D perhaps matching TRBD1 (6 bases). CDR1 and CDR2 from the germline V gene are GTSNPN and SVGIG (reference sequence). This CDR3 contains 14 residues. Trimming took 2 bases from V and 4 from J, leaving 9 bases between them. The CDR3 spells CAWSPGAGANVLTF. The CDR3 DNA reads TGTGCCTGGAGTCCAGGGGCCGGGGCCAACGTCCTGACTTTC.

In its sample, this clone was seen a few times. The CDR3 nucleotides read TGTGCCAGCAGTGGAACGACAGGGGGCCCGGACGAGCAGTACTTC. This encodes CASSGTTGGPDEQYF. J is TRBJ2-7 and V is TRBV6-1; TRBD1 matches at 10 bases. Germline V CDR1 and CDR2: MNHNS, SASEGT. J lost 5 bases, V lost 4 bases, and 8 bases had no gene match. The CDR3 extends over 15 amino acids.

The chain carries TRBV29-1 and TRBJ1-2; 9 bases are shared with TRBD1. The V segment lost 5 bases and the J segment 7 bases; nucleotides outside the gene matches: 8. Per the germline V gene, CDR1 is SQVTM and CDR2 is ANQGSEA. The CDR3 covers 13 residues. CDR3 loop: CSVRDREGGGYTF. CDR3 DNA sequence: TGCAGCGTTAGGGACAGGGAAGGAGGTGGCTACACCTTC.

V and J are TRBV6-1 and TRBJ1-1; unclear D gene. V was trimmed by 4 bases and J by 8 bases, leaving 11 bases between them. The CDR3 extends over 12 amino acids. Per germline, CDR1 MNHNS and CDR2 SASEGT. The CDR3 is CASSVLSLEAFF. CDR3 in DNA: TGTGCCAGCAGTGTGCTGAGCCTCGAAGCTTTCTTT.

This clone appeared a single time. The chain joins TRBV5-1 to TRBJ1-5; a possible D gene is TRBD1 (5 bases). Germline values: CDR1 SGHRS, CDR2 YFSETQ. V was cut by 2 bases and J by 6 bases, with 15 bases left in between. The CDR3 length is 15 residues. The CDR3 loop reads CASSFGGWEGQPQHF. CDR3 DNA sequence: TGCGCCAGCAGCTTTGGGGGTTGGGAGGGTCAGCCCCAGCATTTT. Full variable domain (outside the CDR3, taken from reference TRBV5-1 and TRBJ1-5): KAGVTQTPRYLIKTRGQQVTLSCSPISGHRSVSWYQQTPGQGLQFLFEYFSETQRNKGNFPGRFSGRQFSNSRSEMNVSTLELGDSALYLCASSFGGWEGQPQHFGDGTRLSIL.

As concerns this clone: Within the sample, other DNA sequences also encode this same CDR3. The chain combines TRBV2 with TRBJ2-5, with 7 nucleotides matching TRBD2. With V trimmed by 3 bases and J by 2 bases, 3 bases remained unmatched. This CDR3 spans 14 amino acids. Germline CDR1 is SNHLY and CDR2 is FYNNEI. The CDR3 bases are TGTGCCAGCAGTGACGGCGGGGGACAAGAGACCCAGTACTTC. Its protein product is CASSDGGGQETQYF. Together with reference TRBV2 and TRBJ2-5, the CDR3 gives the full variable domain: EPEVTQTPSHQVTQMGQEVILRCVPISNHLYFYWYRQILGQKVEFLVSFYNNEISEKSEIFDDQFSVERPDGSNFTLKIRSTKLEDSAMYFCASSDGGGQETQYFGPGTRLLVL.

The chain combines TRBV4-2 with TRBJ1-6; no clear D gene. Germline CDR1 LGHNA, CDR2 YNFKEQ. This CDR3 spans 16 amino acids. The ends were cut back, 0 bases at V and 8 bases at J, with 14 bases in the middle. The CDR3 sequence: CASSQDLRVRDSPLHF. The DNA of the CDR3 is TGTGCCAGCAGCCAAGATCTGCGAGTTCGGGATTCACCCCTCCACTTT.

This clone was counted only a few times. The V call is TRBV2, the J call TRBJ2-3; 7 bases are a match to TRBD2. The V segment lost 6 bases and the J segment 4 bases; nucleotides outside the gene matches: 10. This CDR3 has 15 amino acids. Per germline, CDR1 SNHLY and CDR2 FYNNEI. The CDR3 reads CASSYLGGVADTQYF. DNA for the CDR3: TGTGCCAGCAGCTACCTGGGAGGGGTCGCAGATACGCAGTATTTT. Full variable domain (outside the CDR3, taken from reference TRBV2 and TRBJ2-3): EPEVTQTPSHQVTQMGQEVILRCVPISNHLYFYWYRQILGQKVEFLVSFYNNEISEKSEIFDDQFSVERPDGSNFTLKIRSTKLEDSAMYFCASSYLGGVADTQYFGPGTRLTVL.

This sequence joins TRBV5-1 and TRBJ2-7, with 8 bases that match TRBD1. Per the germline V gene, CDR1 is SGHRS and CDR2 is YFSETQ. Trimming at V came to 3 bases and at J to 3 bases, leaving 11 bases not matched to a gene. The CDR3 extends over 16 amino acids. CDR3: CASSYEGGQGNYEQYF. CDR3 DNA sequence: TGCGCCAGCAGCTACGAAGGAGGACAGGGTAACTACGAGCAGTACTTC.

CDR3 sequence reads: CASRYRLSLFNEQFF. DNA for the CDR3: TGTGCCAGCAGATACAGGTTATCGTTATTCAATGAGCAGTTCTTC. V usage is TRBV28 and J usage is TRBJ2-1; D may be TRBD1 (5 bases). The CDR3 sequence is 15 residues long. Per germline, CDR1 MDHEN and CDR2 SYDVKM. Deletions cut 6 bases from V and 6 bases from J, with 18 bases between.

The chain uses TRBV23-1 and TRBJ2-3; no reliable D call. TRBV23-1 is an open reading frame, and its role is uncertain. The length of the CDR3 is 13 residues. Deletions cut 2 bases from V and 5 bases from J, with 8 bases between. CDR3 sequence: CASSQTFRDTQYF. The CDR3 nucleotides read TGCGCCAGCAGTCAAACTTTCCGAGATACGCAGTATTTT.

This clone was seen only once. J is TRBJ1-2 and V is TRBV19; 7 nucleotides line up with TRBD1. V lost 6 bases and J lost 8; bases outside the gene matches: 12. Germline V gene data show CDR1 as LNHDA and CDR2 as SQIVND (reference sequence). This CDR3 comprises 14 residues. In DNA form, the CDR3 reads TGTGCCAGTAGACCGACAGGGAGTTGGGAAGGCTACACCTTC. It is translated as CASRPTGSWEGYTF.

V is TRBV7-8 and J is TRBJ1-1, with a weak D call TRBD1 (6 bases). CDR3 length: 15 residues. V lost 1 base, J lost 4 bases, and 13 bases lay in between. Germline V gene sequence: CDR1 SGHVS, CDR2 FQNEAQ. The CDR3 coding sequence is TGTGCCAGCAGCTTAGACCGGGTCAGGGGCACTGAAGCTTTCTTT. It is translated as CASSLDRVRGTEAFF.

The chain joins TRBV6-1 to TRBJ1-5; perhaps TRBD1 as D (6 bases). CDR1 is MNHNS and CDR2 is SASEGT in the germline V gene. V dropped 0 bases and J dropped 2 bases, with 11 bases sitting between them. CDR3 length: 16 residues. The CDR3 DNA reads TGTGCCAGCAGTGAAGCTACAGGGCGCGGCAATCAGCCCCAGCATTTT. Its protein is CASSEATGRGNQPQHF.

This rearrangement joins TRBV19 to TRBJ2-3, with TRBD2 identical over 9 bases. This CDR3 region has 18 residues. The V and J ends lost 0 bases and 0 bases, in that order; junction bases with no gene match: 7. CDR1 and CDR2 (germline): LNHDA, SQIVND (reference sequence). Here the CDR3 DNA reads TGTGCCAGTAGTATAGATCACCGCGGGGGGGCTAGCACAGATACGCAGTATTTT. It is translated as CASSIDHRGGASTDTQYF.

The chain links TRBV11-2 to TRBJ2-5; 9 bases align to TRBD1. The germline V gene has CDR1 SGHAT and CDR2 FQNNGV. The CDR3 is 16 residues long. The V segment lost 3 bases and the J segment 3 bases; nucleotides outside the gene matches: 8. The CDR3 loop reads CASSLGGQGVKETQYF. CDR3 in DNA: TGTGCCAGCAGCTTGGGGGGACAGGGAGTAAAAGAGACCCAGTACTTC.

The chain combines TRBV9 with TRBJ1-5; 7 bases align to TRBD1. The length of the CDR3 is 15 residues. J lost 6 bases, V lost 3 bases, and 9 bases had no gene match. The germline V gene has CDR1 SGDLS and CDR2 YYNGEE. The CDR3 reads CASSAHQGVGQPQHF. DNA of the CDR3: TGTGCCAGCAGCGCCCATCAGGGGGTCGGTCAGCCCCAGCATTTT.

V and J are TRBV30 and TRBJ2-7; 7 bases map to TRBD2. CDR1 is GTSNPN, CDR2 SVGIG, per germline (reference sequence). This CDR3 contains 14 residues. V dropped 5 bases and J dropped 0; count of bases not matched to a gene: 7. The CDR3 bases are TGTGCCTGGGACCCTAGCGGCAGCTCCTACGAGCAGTACTTC. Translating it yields CAWDPSGSSYEQYF.

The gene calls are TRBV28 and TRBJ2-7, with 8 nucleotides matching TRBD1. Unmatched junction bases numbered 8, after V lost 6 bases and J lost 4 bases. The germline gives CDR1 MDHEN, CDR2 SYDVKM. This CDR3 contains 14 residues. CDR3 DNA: TGTGCCAGCAGCCCACAGGGGGGCCTTTACGAGCAGTACTTC. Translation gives CASSPQGGLYEQYF.

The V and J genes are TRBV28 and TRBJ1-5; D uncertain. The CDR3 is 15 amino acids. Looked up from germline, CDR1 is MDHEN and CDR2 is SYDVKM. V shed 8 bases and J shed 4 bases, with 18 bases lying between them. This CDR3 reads CASRNSGSPNQPQHF. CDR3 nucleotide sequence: TGTGCCAGCCGAAATTCGGGGAGCCCTAATCAGCCCCAGCATTTT.

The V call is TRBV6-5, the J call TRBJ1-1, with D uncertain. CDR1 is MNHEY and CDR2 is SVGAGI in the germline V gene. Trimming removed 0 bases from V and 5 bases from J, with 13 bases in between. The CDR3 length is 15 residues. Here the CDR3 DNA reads TGTGCCAGCAGTTACTCGTACAGCATTGGGACTGAAGCTTTCTTT. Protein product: CASSYSYSIGTEAFF.

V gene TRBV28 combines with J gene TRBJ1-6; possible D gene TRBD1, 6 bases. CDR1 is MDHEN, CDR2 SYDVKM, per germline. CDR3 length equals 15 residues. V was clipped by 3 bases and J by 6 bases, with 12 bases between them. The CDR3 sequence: CASSLRGAGNSPLHF. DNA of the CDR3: TGTGCCAGCAGTTTGCGGGGGGCAGGTAATTCACCCCTCCACTTT.

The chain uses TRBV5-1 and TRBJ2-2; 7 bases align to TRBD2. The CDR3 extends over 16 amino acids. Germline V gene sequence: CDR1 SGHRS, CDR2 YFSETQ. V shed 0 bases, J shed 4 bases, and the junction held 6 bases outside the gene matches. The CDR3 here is CASSLVAGEGTGELFF. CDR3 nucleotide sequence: TGCGCCAGCAGCTTGGTGGCGGGAGAAGGCACCGGGGAGCTGTTTTTT.

The CDR3 loop is CASGTGGAWNTEAFF. In DNA form, the CDR3 reads TGTGCCAGCGGGACAGGGGGCGCATGGAACACTGAAGCTTTCTTT. The V and J genes are TRBV10-3 and TRBJ1-1; 12 nucleotides match TRBD1. The CDR3 length is 15 residues. In germline, CDR1 is ENHRY, CDR2 SYGVKD. The V gene end was trimmed by 10 bases and the J gene end by 1 base; junction bases not matched to a gene: 7.

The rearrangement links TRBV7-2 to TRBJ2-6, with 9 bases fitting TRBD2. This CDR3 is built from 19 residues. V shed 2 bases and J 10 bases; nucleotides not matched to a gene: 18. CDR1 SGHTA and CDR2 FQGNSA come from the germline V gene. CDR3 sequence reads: CASSLWGVGLAGKANVLTF. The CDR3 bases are TGTGCCAGCAGCTTATGGGGCGTAGGGCTAGCGGGGAAGGCAAACGTCCTGACTTTC. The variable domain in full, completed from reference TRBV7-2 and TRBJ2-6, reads GAGVSQSPSNKVTEKGKDVELRCDPISGHTALYWYRQSLGQGLEFLIYFQGNSAPDKSGLPSDRFSAERTGGSVSTLTIQRTQQEDSAVYLCASSLWGVGLAGKANVLTFGAGSRLTVL.

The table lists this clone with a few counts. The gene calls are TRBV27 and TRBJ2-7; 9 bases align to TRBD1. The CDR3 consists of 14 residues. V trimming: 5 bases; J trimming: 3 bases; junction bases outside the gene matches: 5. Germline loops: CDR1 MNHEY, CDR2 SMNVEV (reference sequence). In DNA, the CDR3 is TGTGCCAGCAGTGGGACAGGGACTGTCTACGAGCAGTACTTC. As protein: CASSGTGTVYEQYF.

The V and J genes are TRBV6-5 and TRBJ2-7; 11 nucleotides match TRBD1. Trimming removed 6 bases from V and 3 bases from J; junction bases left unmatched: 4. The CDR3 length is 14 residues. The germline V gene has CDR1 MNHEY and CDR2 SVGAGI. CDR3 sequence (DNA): TGTGCCAGCAGCACCGGGACAGGGGGCTACGAGCAGTACTTC. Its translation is CASSTGTGGYEQYF.